This TCR beta chain derives from a study of blood T cell repertoires in COVID-19. Study details: The samples span acute and convalescent COVID-19 from the United States, Italy and Spain. From T cells, B-cell-depleted T cells, or PBMCs came the material, which was cDNA or gDNA.

Using immunoSEQ multiplex PCR, the repertoire was profiled, and TCRdb retains in-frame clones only, with some absent. The sample holds 200,000 or so clones; 80% to 90% are singletons and the top ten take approximately 11%. This CDR3 has 15 amino acids. Germline lookup yields CDR1 LNHDA and CDR2 SQIVND (reference sequence). The V end lost 2 bases, the J end lost 6 bases, and 14 bases lay between the germline ends. This chain uses TRBV19 with TRBJ1-5; TRBD1 might be the D (5 bases). Material: peripheral blood. The receptor comes from a human donor with active or convalescent COVID-19. The donor label of this sample is uncertain. The CDR3 DNA follows: TGTGCCAGTAGTATAAGTCCCTCCGGGGGTCAGCCCCAGCATTTT. It yields the protein CASSISPSGGQPQHF.